A single T cell receptor beta chain is shown here with its context. The sequence runs out 3 residues before the end of the CDR3; the remainder is reconstructed from the germline J gene. The protocol was immunoSEQ multiplex PCR, while the TCRdb copy is restricted to in-frame clones and leaves out a portion. The sample has around 17,000 clones. This sample is drawn from a study of T cells in women clearing cervical HPV infection. Trimming cost V 7 bases and J 0 bases, with 13 bases left between them. Germline V gene lookup returns CDR1 LNHDA and CDR2 SQIVND (reference sequence). The CDR3 is 16 amino acids.

This chain joins TRBV19 and TRBJ2-6, with D unresolved. The sequenced sample consisted of blood buffy coat. This receptor was obtained from a woman aged 18 to 69 with a cervical HPV16 infection that either progressed to CIN3+ or cleared (not recorded which). CDR3 DNA, as far as it was read: TGTGCCAGTACCCACGTTGGCAGCTCTGGGGCCAACGTC. Its translation is CASTHVGSSGANV. The complete CDR3 protein is CASTHVGSSGANVLTF.